One T cell receptor (beta chain) is described in this entry. The sample is drawn from a study of CD8 T cells in Susac syndrome. Roughly 0.45 to 1 ug RNA was reverse transcribed with random hexamers. TCRdb re-called the immunoSEQ multiplex PCR reads with MiXCR, one entry per CDR3 protein. The sample has around 230,000 distinct CDR3 sequences, about 96% seen once. Trimming shortened V by 2 bases and J by 6 bases, and 11 bases separated the two germline ends. This CDR3 comprises 13 residues. Looked up from germline, CDR1 is SQVTM and CDR2 is ANQGSEA. The chain links TRBV29-1 to TRBJ2-1; no clear D gene. The origin of this receptor is a human donor with multiple sclerosis. Source material: CD4+ T cells from PBMCs. The CDR3 loop reads CSVERLGLNEQFF. CDR3 bases: TGCAGCGTTGAAAGGCTGGGTCTCAATGAGCAGTTCTTC.